These T cell receptor beta chains were read from a single sample in a study of blood T cells in healthy people across ages. TCRdb independently ran MiXCR on the 5' RACE reads; one entry per CDR3 protein. Here the sample spans over a million distinct CDR3 sequences, 45% to 70% being singletons. Sequenced: blood. These receptors were obtained from a man younger than 30 in good health. Each CDR3 is given with its conserved first and last residue. Each record gives: J gene, V gene, clone size, D gene, CDR3 protein, CDR3 DNA. The D gene is left open where the match is weak. A row's size may be missing; if present it is once, few, many or a size class.

j_call: TRBJ1-2; v_call: TRBV4-2; clone_size: -; d_call: -; cdr3_aa: CASSQGMRRGSTF; cdr3_nt: TGTGCCAGCAGCCAAGGGATGAGAAGGGGATCCACCTTC
j_call: TRBJ2-1; v_call: TRBV4-1; clone_size: -; d_call: TRBD2; cdr3_aa: CASSQELAGGKRVQFF; cdr3_nt: TGCGCCAGCAGCCAAGAACTAGCGGGAGGGAAAAGGGTTCAGTTCTTC
j_call: TRBJ1-6; v_call: TRBV10-1; clone_size: -; d_call: TRBD1; cdr3_aa: CASSPRTGYTPLHF; cdr3_nt: TGCGCCAGCAGTCCGCGGACAGGGTATACACCCCTCCACTTT
j_call: TRBJ2-7; v_call: TRBV7-9; clone_size: -; d_call: -; cdr3_aa: CTSSSTADYEQYF; cdr3_nt: TGTACCAGCAGCTCCACCGCTGACTACGAGCAGTACTTC
j_call: TRBJ1-1; v_call: TRBV2; clone_size: few; d_call: -; cdr3_aa: CASQTRDPQMNTEAFF; cdr3_nt: TGTGCCAGCCAAACACGGGACCCCCAAATGAACACTGAAGCTTTCTTT
j_call: TRBJ2-3; v_call: TRBV15; clone_size: -; d_call: TRBD2; cdr3_aa: CATSSGGRLTDTQYF; cdr3_nt: TGTGCCACCAGTTCGGGGGGGCGTCTCACAGATACGCAGTATTTT
j_call: TRBJ2-7; v_call: TRBV5-1; clone_size: once; d_call: TRBD2; cdr3_aa: CASSLGSSGIYEQYF; cdr3_nt: TGCGCCAGCAGCTTGGGTTCTAGCGGGATTTACGAGCAGTACTTC
j_call: TRBJ2-3; v_call: TRBV29-1; clone_size: -; d_call: TRBD2; cdr3_aa: CSGDLAGGTDTQYF; cdr3_nt: TGCAGCGGCGATTTAGCGGGAGGCACAGATACGCAGTATTTT
j_call: TRBJ2-1; v_call: TRBV9; clone_size: -; d_call: TRBD2; cdr3_aa: CASSVRTSGANEQFF; cdr3_nt: TGTGCCAGCAGCGTGAGGACTAGCGGTGCAAATGAGCAGTTCTTC
j_call: TRBJ2-7; v_call: TRBV6-5; clone_size: -; d_call: -; cdr3_aa: CASSYSSRMEGVTYEQYF; cdr3_nt: TGTGCCAGCAGTTACTCGAGTCGAATGGAGGGAGTAACCTACGAGCAGTACTTC
j_call: TRBJ2-3; v_call: TRBV9; clone_size: -; d_call: -; cdr3_aa: CASSVEFKAFSEGTQYF; cdr3_nt: TGTGCCAGCAGCGTAGAGTTTAAGGCCTTTTCCGAAGGTACGCAGTATTTT
j_call: TRBJ2-3; v_call: TRBV6-2/TRBV6-3; clone_size: -; d_call: -; cdr3_aa: CASAPGHITDTQYF; cdr3_nt: TGTGCCAGCGCTCCGGGACACATCACAGATACGCAGTATTTT
j_call: TRBJ2-1; v_call: TRBV28; clone_size: -; d_call: -; cdr3_aa: CASTTGGTEQFF; cdr3_nt: TGTGCCAGCACCACCGGAGGGACTGAGCAGTTCTTC
j_call: TRBJ2-5; v_call: TRBV20-1; clone_size: -; d_call: -; cdr3_aa: CSAIGAGETQYF; cdr3_nt: TGCAGTGCTATTGGGGCAGGAGAGACCCAGTACTTC
j_call: TRBJ1-6; v_call: TRBV27; clone_size: -; d_call: -; cdr3_aa: CASSSGPGSPLHF; cdr3_nt: TGTGCCAGCAGTTCAGGACCTGGTTCACCCCTCCACTTT
j_call: TRBJ1-1; v_call: TRBV4-2; clone_size: once; d_call: -; cdr3_aa: CASSQIENTEAFF; cdr3_nt: TGTGCCAGCAGCCAGATAGAAAACACTGAAGCTTTCTTT
j_call: TRBJ2-3; v_call: TRBV5-5; clone_size: few; d_call: -; cdr3_aa: CASSGGTATLGYF; cdr3_nt: TGTGCCAGCAGCGGGGGGACAGCAACCTTGGGGTATTTT